A selection of T cell receptor beta chains follows, all from one sample in a study of T cells in Graves' hyperthyroidism and ophthalmopathy. TCRdb reprocessed the multiplex PCR reads via MiXCR and lists one record per CDR3 protein. This table has about 500,000 distinct CDR3 sequences, approximately 15% appearing once. Sequences were obtained from blood. These receptors originate from a woman aged 18-35 years with Graves' hyperthyroidism. The CDR3 runs from the conserved cysteine through the conserved F or W. The D gene is left open where the match is weak. A clone size is listed for some rows: how often the clone was seen (once, few, many), or a class if it is expanded.

v_gene: TRBV3-1
j_gene: TRBJ2-4
d_gene: -
abundance: few
CDR3aa: CASSRARGLAKNIQYF
CDR3nt: TGTGCCAGCAGCCGAGCAAGGGGACTGGCCAAAAACATTCAGTACTTC

v_gene: TRBV6-6
j_gene: TRBJ2-5
d_gene: -
abundance: few
CDR3aa: CASSYSILQQKETQYF
CDR3nt: TGTGCCAGCAGTTACTCGATTTTGCAACAGAAAGAGACCCAGTACTTC

v_gene: TRBV11-2
j_gene: TRBJ1-1
d_gene: TRBD1
abundance: many
CDR3aa: CASSRGGQGRTEAFF
CDR3nt: TGTGCCAGCAGCCGTGGGGGACAGGGGAGAACTGAAGCTTTCTTT

v_gene: TRBV29-1
j_gene: TRBJ2-5
d_gene: TRBD1
abundance: many
CDR3aa: CSVITGGYSTQETQYF
CDR3nt: TGCAGCGTTATAACAGGGGGCTACTCCACCCAAGAGACCCAGTACTTC

v_gene: TRBV20-1
j_gene: TRBJ2-5
d_gene: TRBD1
abundance: few
CDR3aa: CSARDRGRGETQYF
CDR3nt: TGCAGTGCTAGAGACAGGGGGCGCGGGGAGACCCAGTACTTC

v_gene: TRBV6-1
j_gene: TRBJ2-5
d_gene: TRBD2
abundance: -
CDR3aa: CASSELAGGETQYF
CDR3nt: TGTGCCAGCAGTGAACTAGCGGGGGGAGAGACCCAGTACTTC

v_gene: TRBV15
j_gene: TRBJ1-2
d_gene: TRBD1
abundance: -
CDR3aa: CATSPGTGGRYGYTF
CDR3nt: TGTGCCACCAGCCCCGGGACAGGGGGCAGGTATGGCTACACCTTC

v_gene: TRBV15
j_gene: TRBJ2-5
d_gene: TRBD1
abundance: -
CDR3aa: CATSKKIFQGAGETQYF
CDR3nt: TGTGCCACCAGTAAGAAAATCTTTCAGGGGGCTGGAGAGACCCAGTACTTC

v_gene: TRBV12-3/TRBV12-4
j_gene: TRBJ1-2
d_gene: TRBD1
abundance: few
CDR3aa: CASSLVLTGGTVHYGYTF
CDR3nt: TGTGCCAGCAGTTTAGTCTTGACAGGGGGCACCGTTCACTATGGCTACACCTTC

v_gene: TRBV19
j_gene: TRBJ1-5
d_gene: TRBD1
abundance: -
CDR3aa: CASSPDRRHNQPQHF
CDR3nt: TGTGCCAGTAGTCCGGACAGGAGACACAATCAGCCCCAGCATTTT

v_gene: TRBV10-3
j_gene: TRBJ2-1
d_gene: -
abundance: many
CDR3aa: CAISEQTNNEQFF
CDR3nt: TGTGCCATCAGTGAACAGACGAACAATGAGCAGTTCTTC

v_gene: TRBV20-1
j_gene: TRBJ2-3
d_gene: -
abundance: few
CDR3aa: CSAPIMGVSDTQYF
CDR3nt: TGCAGTGCCCCAATTATGGGAGTTTCAGATACGCAGTATTTT

v_gene: TRBV5-5
j_gene: TRBJ2-3
d_gene: TRBD1
abundance: few
CDR3aa: CASSLSGDRGWNTQYF
CDR3nt: TGTGCCAGCAGCTTAAGCGGGGACAGGGGGTGGAATACGCAGTATTTT

v_gene: TRBV29-1
j_gene: TRBJ2-2
d_gene: TRBD1
abundance: many
CDR3aa: CSVTKGQGAGGTGELFF
CDR3nt: TGCAGCGTTACTAAGGGACAGGGGGCCGGTGGGACCGGGGAGCTGTTTTTT

v_gene: TRBV4-1
j_gene: TRBJ1-1
d_gene: -
abundance: few
CDR3aa: CASSHPTGGTEAFF
CDR3nt: TGCGCCAGCAGCCATCCGACGGGGGGAACTGAAGCTTTCTTT

v_gene: TRBV7-3
j_gene: TRBJ1-2
d_gene: -
abundance: many
CDR3aa: CASSLTGDRDYTF
CDR3nt: TGTGCCAGCAGCTTAACTGGGGATAGAGACTACACCTTC

v_gene: TRBV6-5
j_gene: TRBJ1-1
d_gene: -
abundance: many
CDR3aa: CASSYEEGTEAFF
CDR3nt: TGTGCCAGCAGTTACGAGGAGGGAACTGAAGCTTTCTTT

v_gene: TRBV28
j_gene: TRBJ1-1
d_gene: TRBD1
abundance: many
CDR3aa: CASSFDRVVAFF
CDR3nt: TGTGCCAGCAGTTTCGACAGGGTAGTCGCTTTCTTT

v_gene: TRBV3-1
j_gene: TRBJ1-2
d_gene: -
abundance: few
CDR3aa: CASSQAGTGAYGYTF
CDR3nt: TGTGCCAGCAGCCAGGCCGGCACAGGAGCATATGGCTACACCTTC

v_gene: TRBV6-2/TRBV6-3
j_gene: TRBJ2-1
d_gene: -
abundance: -
CDR3aa: CASRTDSDNEQFF
CDR3nt: TGTGCCAGCAGAACCGACTCTGACAATGAGCAGTTCTTC

v_gene: TRBV6-1
j_gene: TRBJ1-1
d_gene: -
abundance: many
CDR3aa: CASSLGGEATEAFF
CDR3nt: TGTGCCAGCAGCTTAGGAGGGGAGGCCACTGAAGCTTTCTTT

v_gene: TRBV7-9
j_gene: TRBJ2-1
d_gene: TRBD2
abundance: -
CDR3aa: CASSLKRGGSNEQFF
CDR3nt: TGTGCCAGCAGCTTAAAGCGGGGGGGTTCCAATGAGCAGTTCTTC

v_gene: TRBV20-1
j_gene: TRBJ2-3
d_gene: -
abundance: many
CDR3aa: CSATRVRSTDTQYF
CDR3nt: TGCAGTGCTACCAGGGTCCGGAGCACAGATACGCAGTATTTT

v_gene: TRBV11-3
j_gene: TRBJ2-3
d_gene: TRBD2
abundance: many
CDR3aa: CASSEVASGRTDTQYF
CDR3nt: TGTGCCAGCAGCGAAGTGGCTAGCGGGAGAACAGATACGCAGTATTTT

v_gene: TRBV6-1
j_gene: TRBJ2-7
d_gene: -
abundance: many
CDR3aa: CASRRGTQASYEQYF
CDR3nt: TGTGCCAGCAGGAGAGGGACCCAAGCATCCTACGAGCAGTACTTC

v_gene: TRBV7-2
j_gene: TRBJ1-3
d_gene: TRBD1
abundance: few
CDR3aa: CASSFGQGSGNTIYF
CDR3nt: TGTGCCAGCAGCTTCGGACAGGGGTCTGGAAACACCATATATTTT

v_gene: TRBV20-1
j_gene: TRBJ1-1
d_gene: -
abundance: -
CDR3aa: CSARTSPNRVNTEAFF
CDR3nt: TGCAGTGCTCGAACCTCGCCCAACAGGGTGAACACTGAAGCTTTCTTT

v_gene: TRBV5-1
j_gene: TRBJ1-1
d_gene: -
abundance: many
CDR3aa: CASSLGGTQAEAFF
CDR3nt: TGCGCCAGCAGCTTGGGGGGAACGCAGGCTGAAGCTTTCTTT

v_gene: TRBV19
j_gene: TRBJ1-5
d_gene: -
abundance: -
CDR3aa: CASSITFGLETPQHF
CDR3nt: TGTGCCAGTAGTATTACATTCGGGCTGGAGACTCCCCAGCATTTT

v_gene: TRBV7-9
j_gene: TRBJ2-5
d_gene: -
abundance: many
CDR3aa: CASSPQGDRQETQYF
CDR3nt: TGTGCCAGCAGCCCCCAAGGAGACAGACAAGAGACCCAGTACTTC

v_gene: TRBV2
j_gene: TRBJ2-3
d_gene: -
abundance: many
CDR3aa: CASSDTPSGTDTQYF
CDR3nt: TGTGCCAGCAGCGACACGCCTTCCGGGACCGATACGCAGTATTTT

v_gene: TRBV29-1
j_gene: TRBJ2-1
d_gene: TRBD2
abundance: -
CDR3aa: CSVGRGLASYNEQFF
CDR3nt: TGCAGCGTGGGGAGGGGACTAGCCTCCTACAATGAGCAGTTCTTC

v_gene: TRBV6-2/TRBV6-3
j_gene: TRBJ2-1
d_gene: TRBD2
abundance: many
CDR3aa: CASRLAFSFSSYNEQFF
CDR3nt: TGTGCCAGCAGACTAGCGTTTTCCTTTAGCTCCTACAATGAGCAGTTCTTC

v_gene: TRBV20-1
j_gene: TRBJ2-3
d_gene: -
abundance: -
CDR3aa: CSASRGLDTQYF
CDR3nt: TGCAGTGCTAGTAGGGGGTTAGATACGCAGTATTTT

v_gene: TRBV20-1
j_gene: TRBJ2-5
d_gene: TRBD1
abundance: many
CDR3aa: CSATNETGWEETQYF
CDR3nt: TGCAGTGCCACCAATGAGACAGGGTGGGAAGAGACCCAGTACTTC

v_gene: TRBV2
j_gene: TRBJ1-4
d_gene: -
abundance: -
CDR3aa: CASSEEGQGNEKLFF
CDR3nt: TGTGCCAGCAGTGAAGAGGGGCAGGGAAATGAAAAACTGTTTTTT

v_gene: TRBV24-1
j_gene: TRBJ1-4
d_gene: TRBD1
abundance: -
CDR3aa: CATSDPGQGGTEKLFF
CDR3nt: TGTGCCACCAGTGACCCTGGACAGGGGGGAACTGAAAAACTGTTTTTT

v_gene: TRBV12-3/TRBV12-4
j_gene: TRBJ2-1
d_gene: TRBD1
abundance: many
CDR3aa: CASSLSRQGNNEQFF
CDR3nt: TGTGCCAGCAGTCTATCAAGACAGGGAAACAATGAGCAGTTCTTC

v_gene: TRBV2
j_gene: TRBJ1-5
d_gene: TRBD1
abundance: -
CDR3aa: CASSPGQVGNQPQHF
CDR3nt: TGTGCCAGCAGTCCAGGACAGGTGGGCAATCAGCCCCAGCATTTT

v_gene: TRBV12-3/TRBV12-4
j_gene: TRBJ2-7
d_gene: -
abundance: many
CDR3aa: CASSLSRAGVGYEQYF
CDR3nt: TGTGCCAGCAGTTTATCCCGGGCCGGGGTGGGATACGAGCAGTACTTC

v_gene: TRBV20-1
j_gene: TRBJ1-1
d_gene: -
abundance: -
CDR3aa: CSASPGRGNTEAFF
CDR3nt: TGCAGTGCCAGTCCGGGACGGGGGAACACTGAAGCTTTCTTT

v_gene: TRBV3-1
j_gene: TRBJ1-4
d_gene: -
abundance: few
CDR3aa: CASSQEHLSGENEKLFF
CDR3nt: TGTGCCAGCAGCCAAGAACATTTATCGGGCGAAAATGAAAAACTGTTTTTT

v_gene: TRBV29-1
j_gene: TRBJ2-1
d_gene: -
abundance: many
CDR3aa: CSVDGGTVAYEQFF
CDR3nt: TGCAGCGTTGATGGGGGGACAGTTGCATATGAGCAGTTCTTC

v_gene: TRBV5-1
j_gene: TRBJ2-1
d_gene: -
abundance: -
CDR3aa: CASSWAPNNEQFF
CDR3nt: TGCGCCAGCAGCTGGGCCCCCAACAATGAGCAGTTCTTC

v_gene: TRBV2
j_gene: TRBJ1-5
d_gene: -
abundance: many
CDR3aa: CASSEEISNQPQHF
CDR3nt: TGTGCCAGCAGTGAAGAAATTAGCAATCAGCCCCAGCATTTT

v_gene: TRBV11-3
j_gene: TRBJ1-2
d_gene: -
abundance: -
CDR3aa: CASSFRPPPNYGYTF
CDR3nt: TGTGCCAGCAGCTTCCGGCCGCCGCCTAACTATGGCTACACCTTC